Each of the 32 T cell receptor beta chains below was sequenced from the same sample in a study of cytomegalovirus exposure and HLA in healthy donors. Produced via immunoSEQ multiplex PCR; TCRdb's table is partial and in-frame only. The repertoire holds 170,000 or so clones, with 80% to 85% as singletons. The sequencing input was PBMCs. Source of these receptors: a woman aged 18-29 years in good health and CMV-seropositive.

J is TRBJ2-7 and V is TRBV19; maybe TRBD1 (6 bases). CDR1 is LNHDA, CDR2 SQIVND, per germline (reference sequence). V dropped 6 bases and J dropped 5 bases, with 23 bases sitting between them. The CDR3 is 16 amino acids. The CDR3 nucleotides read TGTGCCAGTAGCCCTATATGGTCCAGGGGTGTACACGAGCAGTACTTC. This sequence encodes CASSPIWSRGVHEQYF.

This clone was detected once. The CDR3 coding sequence is TGTGCCAGCAGCCCAGGGGGCTCCACAGATACGCAGTATTTT. Protein product: CASSPGGSTDTQYF. The V call is TRBV7-2, the J call TRBJ2-3; 8 bases are shared with TRBD1. From germline, CDR1 is SGHTA and CDR2 FQGNSA. The junction had 3 bases not matched to a gene; V was cut back by 5 bases and J by 2 bases. The CDR3 spans 14 residues.

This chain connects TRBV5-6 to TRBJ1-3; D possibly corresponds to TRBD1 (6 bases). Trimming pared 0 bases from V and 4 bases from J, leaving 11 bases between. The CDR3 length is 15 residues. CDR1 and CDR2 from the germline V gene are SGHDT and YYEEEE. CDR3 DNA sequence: TGTGCCAGCAGCTTGGCAGGGGCAGCCGGAAACACCATATATTTT. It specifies CASSLAGAAGNTIYF.

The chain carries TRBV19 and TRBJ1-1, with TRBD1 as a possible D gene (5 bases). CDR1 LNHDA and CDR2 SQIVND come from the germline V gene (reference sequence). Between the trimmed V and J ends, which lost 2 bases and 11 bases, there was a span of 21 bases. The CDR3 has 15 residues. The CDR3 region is CASSIFRGDGGDAFF. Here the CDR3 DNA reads TGTGCCAGTAGTATATTTCGGGGTGATGGAGGGGACGCTTTCTTT. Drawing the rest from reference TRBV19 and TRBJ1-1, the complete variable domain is DGGITQSPKYLFRKEGQNVTLSCEQNLNHDAMYWYRQDPGQGLRLIYYSQIVNDFQKGDIAEGYSVSREKKESFPLTVTSAQKNPTAFYLCASSIFRGDGGDAFFGQGTRLTVV.

The CDR3 is CSVQIQGPYEQYF. DNA for the CDR3: TGCAGCGTCCAAATACAGGGCCCCTACGAGCAGTACTTC. The chain links TRBV29-1 to TRBJ2-7, with D tentatively TRBD1 (6 bases). Per germline, CDR1 SQVTM and CDR2 ANQGSEA. Trimming removed 6 bases from V and 2 bases from J, with 14 bases in between. CDR3 size: 13 residues.

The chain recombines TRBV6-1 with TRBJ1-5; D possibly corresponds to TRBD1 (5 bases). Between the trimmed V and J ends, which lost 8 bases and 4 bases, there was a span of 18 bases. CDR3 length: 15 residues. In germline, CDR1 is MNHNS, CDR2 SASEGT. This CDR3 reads CASGSRRGENQPQHF. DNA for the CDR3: TGTGCCAGCGGCTCCCGACGGGGGGAAAATCAGCCCCAGCATTTT.

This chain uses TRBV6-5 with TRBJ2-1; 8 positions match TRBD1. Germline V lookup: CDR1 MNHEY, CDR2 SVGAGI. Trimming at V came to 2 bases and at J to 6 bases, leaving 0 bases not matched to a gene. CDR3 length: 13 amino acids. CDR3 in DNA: TGTGCCAGCAGTTACACAGGGGGCAATGAGCAGTTCTTC. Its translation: CASSYTGGNEQFF.

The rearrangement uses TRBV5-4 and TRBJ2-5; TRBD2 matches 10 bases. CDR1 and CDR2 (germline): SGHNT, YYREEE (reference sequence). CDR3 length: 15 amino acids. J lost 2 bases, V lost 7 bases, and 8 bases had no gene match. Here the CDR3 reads CASGGLAGEQETQYF. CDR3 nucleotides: TGTGCCAGCGGAGGCCTAGCGGGAGAACAAGAGACCCAGTACTTC.

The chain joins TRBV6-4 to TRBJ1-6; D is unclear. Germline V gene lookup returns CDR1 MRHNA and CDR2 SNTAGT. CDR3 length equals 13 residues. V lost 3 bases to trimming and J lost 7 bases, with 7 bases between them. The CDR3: CASSDGWNSPLHF. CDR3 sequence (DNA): TGTGCCAGCAGTGATGGCTGGAATTCACCCCTCCACTTT.

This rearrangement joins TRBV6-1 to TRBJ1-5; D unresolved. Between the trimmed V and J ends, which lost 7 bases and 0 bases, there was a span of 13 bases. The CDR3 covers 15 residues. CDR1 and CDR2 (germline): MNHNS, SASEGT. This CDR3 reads CASTAGHYSNQPQHF. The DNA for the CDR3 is TGTGCCAGCACCGCGGGTCACTATAGCAATCAGCCCCAGCATTTT.

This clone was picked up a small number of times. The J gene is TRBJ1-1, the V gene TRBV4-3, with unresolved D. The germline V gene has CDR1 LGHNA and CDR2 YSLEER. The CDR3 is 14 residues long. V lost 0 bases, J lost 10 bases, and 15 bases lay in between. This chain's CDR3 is CASSQDGEVAVAFF. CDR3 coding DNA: TGCGCCAGCAGCCAAGACGGGGAGGTGGCCGTAGCTTTCTTT.

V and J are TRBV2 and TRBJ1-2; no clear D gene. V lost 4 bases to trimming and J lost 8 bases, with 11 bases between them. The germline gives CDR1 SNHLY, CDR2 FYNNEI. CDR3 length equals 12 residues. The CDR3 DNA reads TGTGCCAGCAGTGGTCATTGGCAGGGCTACACCTTC. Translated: CASSGHWQGYTF.

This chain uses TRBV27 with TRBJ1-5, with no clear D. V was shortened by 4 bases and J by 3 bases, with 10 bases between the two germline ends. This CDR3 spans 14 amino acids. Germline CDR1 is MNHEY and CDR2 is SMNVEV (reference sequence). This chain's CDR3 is CASSSRGFNQPQHF. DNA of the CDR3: TGTGCCAGCAGTTCCCGGGGTTTCAATCAGCCCCAGCATTTT.

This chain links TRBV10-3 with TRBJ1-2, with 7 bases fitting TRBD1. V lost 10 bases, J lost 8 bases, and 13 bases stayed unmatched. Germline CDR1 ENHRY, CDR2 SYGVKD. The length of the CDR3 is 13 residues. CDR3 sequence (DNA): TGTGCCAGTAACCCTACAGGGGACGACGGCTACACCTTC. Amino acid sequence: CASNPTGDDGYTF.

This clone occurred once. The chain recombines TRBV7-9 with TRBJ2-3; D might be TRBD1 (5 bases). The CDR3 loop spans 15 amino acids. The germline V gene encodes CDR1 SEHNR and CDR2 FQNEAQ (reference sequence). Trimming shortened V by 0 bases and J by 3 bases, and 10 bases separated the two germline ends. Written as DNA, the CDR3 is TGTGCCAGCAGCTTAGCGTCAGGACAAACAGATACGCAGTATTTT. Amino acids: CASSLASGQTDTQYF. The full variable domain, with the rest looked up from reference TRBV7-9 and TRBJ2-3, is DTGVSQNPRHKITKRGQNVTFRCDPISEHNRLYWYRQTLGQGPEFLTYFQNEAQLEKSRLLSDRFSAERPKGSFSTLEIQRTEQGDSAMYLCASSLASGQTDTQYFGPGTRLTVL.

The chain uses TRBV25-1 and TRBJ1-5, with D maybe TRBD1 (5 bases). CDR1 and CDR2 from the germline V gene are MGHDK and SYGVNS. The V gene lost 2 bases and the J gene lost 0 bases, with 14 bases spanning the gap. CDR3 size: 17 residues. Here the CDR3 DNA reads TGTGCCAGCAGTGAAGTCTTGCGGACAAATAGCAATCAGCCCCAGCATTTT. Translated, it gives CASSEVLRTNSNQPQHF.

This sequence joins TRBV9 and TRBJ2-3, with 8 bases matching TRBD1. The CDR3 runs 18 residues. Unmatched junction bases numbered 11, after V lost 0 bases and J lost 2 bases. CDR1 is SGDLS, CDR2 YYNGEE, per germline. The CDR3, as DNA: TGTGCCAGCAGCGTAGCTACGGGACAGGCCCTAACCACAGATACGCAGTATTTT. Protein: CASSVATGQALTTDTQYF. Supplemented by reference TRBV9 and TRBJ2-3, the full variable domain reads DSGVTQTPKHLITATGQRVTLRCSPRSGDLSVYWYQQSLDQGLQFLIQYYNGEERAKGNILERFSAQQFPDLHSELNLSSLELGDSALYFCASSVATGQALTTDTQYFGPGTRLTVL.

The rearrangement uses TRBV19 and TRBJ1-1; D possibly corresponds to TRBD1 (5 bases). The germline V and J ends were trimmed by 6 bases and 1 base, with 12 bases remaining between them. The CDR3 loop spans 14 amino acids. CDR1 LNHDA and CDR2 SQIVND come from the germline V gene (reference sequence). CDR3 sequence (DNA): TGTGCCAGTAGAAATATAGGGGAGAACACTGAAGCTTTCTTT. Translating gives CASRNIGENTEAFF. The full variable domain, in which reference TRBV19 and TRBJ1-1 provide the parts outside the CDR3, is DGGITQSPKYLFRKEGQNVTLSCEQNLNHDAMYWYRQDPGQGLRLIYYSQIVNDFQKGDIAEGYSVSREKKESFPLTVTSAQKNPTAFYLCASRNIGENTEAFFGQGTRLTVV.

CDR3 bases: TGTGCCAGCAGCGGGGGGCAGGGGTGGGGTGAGCAGTTCTTC. It is translated as CASSGGQGWGEQFF. The chain joins TRBV6-5 to TRBJ2-1, with D possibly matching TRBD2 (7 bases). The CDR3 sequence is 14 residues long. Germline CDR1 is MNHEY and CDR2 is SVGAGI. The V and J ends lost 6 bases and 9 bases respectively, with 18 bases between them.

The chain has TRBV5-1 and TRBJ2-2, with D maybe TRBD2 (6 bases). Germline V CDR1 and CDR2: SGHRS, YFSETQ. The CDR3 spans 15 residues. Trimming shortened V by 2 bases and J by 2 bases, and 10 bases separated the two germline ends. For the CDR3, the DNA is TGCGCCAGCAGCTTTGGGGGGTCCAACACCGGGGAGCTGTTTTTT. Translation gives CASSFGGSNTGELFF.

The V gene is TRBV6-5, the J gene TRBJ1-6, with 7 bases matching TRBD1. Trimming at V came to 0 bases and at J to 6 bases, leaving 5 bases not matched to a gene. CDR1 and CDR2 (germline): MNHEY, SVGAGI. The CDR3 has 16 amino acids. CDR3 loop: CASSYSIRQGNSPLHF. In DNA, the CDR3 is TGTGCCAGCAGTTACTCCATCCGACAGGGTAATTCACCCCTCCACTTT.

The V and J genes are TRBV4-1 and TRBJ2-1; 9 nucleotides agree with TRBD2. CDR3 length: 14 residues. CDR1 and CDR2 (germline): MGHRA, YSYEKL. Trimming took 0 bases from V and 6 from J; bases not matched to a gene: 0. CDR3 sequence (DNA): TGCGCCAGCAGCCAAGAGGGACTAGCCAATGAGCAGTTCTTC. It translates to CASSQEGLANEQFF.

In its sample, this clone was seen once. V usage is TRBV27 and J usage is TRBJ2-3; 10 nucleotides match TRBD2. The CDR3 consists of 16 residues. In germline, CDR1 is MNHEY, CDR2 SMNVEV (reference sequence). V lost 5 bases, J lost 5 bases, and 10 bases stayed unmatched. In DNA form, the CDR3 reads TGTGCCAGCAGTAAAGCGGGGGGGCCAATTGGAGATACGCAGTATTTT. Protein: CASSKAGGPIGDTQYF.

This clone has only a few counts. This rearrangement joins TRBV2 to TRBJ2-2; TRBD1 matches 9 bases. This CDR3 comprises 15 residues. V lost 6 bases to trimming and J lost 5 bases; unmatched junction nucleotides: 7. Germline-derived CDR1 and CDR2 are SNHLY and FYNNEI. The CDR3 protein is CASRLSGQGTGELFF. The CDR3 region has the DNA TGTGCCAGCAGGCTTTCCGGACAGGGGACCGGGGAGCTGTTTTTT.

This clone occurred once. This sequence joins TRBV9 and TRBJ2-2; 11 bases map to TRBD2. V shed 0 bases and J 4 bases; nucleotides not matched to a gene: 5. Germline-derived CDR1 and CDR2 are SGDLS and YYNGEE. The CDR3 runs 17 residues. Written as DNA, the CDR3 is TGTGCCAGCAGCGTAGGGCTAGCGGGGGGATTCACCGGGGAGCTGTTTTTT. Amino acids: CASSVGLAGGFTGELFF. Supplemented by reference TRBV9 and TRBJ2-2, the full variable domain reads DSGVTQTPKHLITATGQRVTLRCSPRSGDLSVYWYQQSLDQGLQFLIQYYNGEERAKGNILERFSAQQFPDLHSELNLSSLELGDSALYFCASSVGLAGGFTGELFFGEGSRLTVL.

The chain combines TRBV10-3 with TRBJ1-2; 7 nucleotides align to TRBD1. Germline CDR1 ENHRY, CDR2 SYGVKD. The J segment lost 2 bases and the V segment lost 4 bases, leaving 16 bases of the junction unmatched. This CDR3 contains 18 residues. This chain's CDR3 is CAISASLIRDRGNYGYTF. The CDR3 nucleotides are TGTGCCATCAGTGCTTCATTAATCCGGGACAGAGGGAACTATGGCTACACCTTC.

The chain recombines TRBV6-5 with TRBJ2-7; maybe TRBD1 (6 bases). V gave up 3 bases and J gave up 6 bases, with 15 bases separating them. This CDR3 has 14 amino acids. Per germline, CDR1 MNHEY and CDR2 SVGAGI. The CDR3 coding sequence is TGTGCCAGCAGTTATCCGGGACACCCTGGCGAGCAGTACTTC. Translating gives CASSYPGHPGEQYF.

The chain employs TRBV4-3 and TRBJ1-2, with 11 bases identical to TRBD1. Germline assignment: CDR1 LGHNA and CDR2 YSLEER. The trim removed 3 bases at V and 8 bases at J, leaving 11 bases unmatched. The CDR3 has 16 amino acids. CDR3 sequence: CASSHRTGGANRGYTF. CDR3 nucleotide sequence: TGCGCCAGCAGCCACCGGACAGGGGGCGCCAATAGGGGCTACACCTTC.

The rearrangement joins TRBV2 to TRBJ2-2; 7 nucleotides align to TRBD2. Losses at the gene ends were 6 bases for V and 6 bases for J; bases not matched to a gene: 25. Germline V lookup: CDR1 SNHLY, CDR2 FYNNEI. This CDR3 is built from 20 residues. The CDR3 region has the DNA TGTGCCAGCAGCGGACACCCCCGGGACTATCCCCTCCCCGTCGCCGGGGAGCTGTTTTTT. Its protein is CASSGHPRDYPLPVAGELFF.

CDR3 amino acids: CASSHLGAGDSYNEQFF. The CDR3 nucleotides are TGTGCCAGCAGCCACCTCGGAGCGGGGGACTCCTACAATGAGCAGTTCTTC. The chain carries TRBV7-9 and TRBJ2-1; TRBD2 matches 8 bases. J gave up 0 bases and V 5 bases, and 9 bases lay outside the gene matches. The CDR3 consists of 17 residues. Germline V gene lookup returns CDR1 SEHNR and CDR2 FQNEAQ (reference sequence).

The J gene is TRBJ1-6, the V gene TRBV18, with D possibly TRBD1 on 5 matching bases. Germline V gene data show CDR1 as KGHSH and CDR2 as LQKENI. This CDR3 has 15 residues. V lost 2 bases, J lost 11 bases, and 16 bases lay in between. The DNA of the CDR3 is TGTGCCAGCTCACCAAGGGACGGGGGTGGAACACCCCTCCACTTT. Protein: CASSPRDGGGTPLHF.

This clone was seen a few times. The CDR3 nucleotides read TGTGCCACTAGCCGGACAGGGGTGAATCAGCCCCAGCATTTT. Translation gives CATSRTGVNQPQHF. The V gene is TRBV2, the J gene TRBJ1-5, with 9 bases identical to TRBD1. Trimming took 10 bases from V and 4 from J; bases not matched to a gene: 8. Germline CDR1 and CDR2: SNHLY and FYNNEI. CDR3 length equals 14 residues.